Listed below are T cell receptor beta chains from one sample, sequenced in a study of shared clonotypes between healthy human individuals. This table comes from immunoSEQ multiplex PCR, and its TCRdb copy is limited to in-frame clones, with some not included. The profile covers about 1 million clones, with around four fifths appearing a single time and about 1.5% taken by the ten largest. Source material: memory CD4+ T cells sorted from blood. These receptors were collected from a young man in good health. Each CDR3 is given with its conserved first and last residue. D genes are given only for firm matches. Not all rows give a size; the values are once, few, many and, for expanded clones, a class.

TRBV20-1,NA,TRBJ2-3,11,TRBD1,CSAQTGDTQYF,TGCAGTGCCCAGACAGGGGATACGCAGTATTTT
TRBV28,NA,TRBJ1-4,19,NA,CASSYPGGRRATTNEKLFF,TGTGCCAGCAGTTACCCTGGTGGGCGGCGGGCGACAACTAATGAAAAACTGTTTTTT
TRBV28,NA,TRBJ1-2,11,NA,CASTRRGGYTF,TGTGCCAGCACCAGGAGGGGAGGCTACACCTTC
TRBV19,NA,TRBJ2-1,13,TRBD2,CASRSYGGNEQFF,TGTGCCAGTAGGAGCTACGGGGGGAATGAGCAGTTCTTC
TRBV12-5,NA,TRBJ1-4,13,NA,CASGLGSPEKLFF,TGTGCTAGTGGTTTGGGCTCACCTGAAAAACTGTTTTTT
TRBV2,NA,TRBJ1-2,15,NA,CASSEYPAGDLGYTF,TGTGCCAGCAGTGAATATCCCGCAGGGGATCTGGGCTACACCTTC
TRBV19,once,TRBJ2-1,16,TRBD1,CASGGVRDRGSNEQFF,TGTGCCAGTGGCGGAGTCCGGGACAGGGGATCAAATGAGCAGTTCTTC
TRBV28,once,TRBJ2-7,13,NA,CASSDSSSYEQYF,TGTGCCAGCAGCGACAGTAGCTCCTACGAGCAGTACTTC
TRBV6-5,NA,TRBJ1-2,11,NA,CASSDRPGGTF,TGTGCCAGCAGTGACCGCCCCGGGGGCACCTTC
TRBV12-5,NA,TRBJ2-2,16,NA,CASGPDVVVTTGELFF,TGTGCTAGTGGTCCAGACGTCGTCGTAACGACCGGGGAGCTGTTTTTT
TRBV5-3,NA,TRBJ1-6,14,NA,CARSLRPRNSPLHF,TGTGCCAGAAGCTTGAGGCCAAGGAATTCACCCCTCCACTTT
TRBV30,NA,TRBJ2-2,15,TRBD2,CAWSVRLAGSGELFF,TGTGCCTGGAGTGTACGGCTAGCGGGTTCCGGGGAGCTGTTTTTT
TRBV9,NA,TRBJ2-1,15,TRBD1,CASSADRGHNNEQFF,TGTGCCAGCAGCGCCGACAGGGGGCACAACAATGAGCAGTTCTTC
TRBV11-2,NA,TRBJ2-3,14,NA,CASSGGRSTDTQYF,TGTGCCAGCAGCGGGGGCCGAAGCACAGATACGCAGTATTTT
TRBV30,few,TRBJ1-2,11,NA,CAWEARGGYTF,TGTGCCTGGGAAGCGAGGGGGGGCTACACCTTC
TRBV7-5,NA,TRBJ2-5,16,NA,CARSSIGTLHGETQYF,TGTGCCAGAAGCTCGATTGGGACCTTACATGGAGAGACCCAGTACTTC
TRBV4-3,NA,TRBJ2-1,16,TRBD2,CASSLSSGSLYNEQFF,TGCGCCAGCAGCCTATCTAGCGGGAGCCTCTACAATGAGCAGTTCTTC
TRBV2,NA,TRBJ2-7,13,TRBD1,CASSLTGAYEQYF,TGTGCCAGCAGTCTGACAGGGGCCTACGAGCAGTACTTC
TRBV5-1,NA,TRBJ1-1,13,TRBD1,CASRQGSNTEAFF,TGCGCCAGCAGACAGGGGTCGAACACTGAAGCTTTCTTT
TRBV18,NA,TRBJ2-3,14,NA,CASSPRSGTDTQYF,TGTGCCAGCTCACCACGAAGCGGAACAGATACGCAGTATTTT
TRBV11-2,NA,TRBJ2-1,13,NA,CASSLYSEGEQFF,TGTGCCAGCAGCTTATACTCAGAGGGTGAGCAGTTCTTC
TRBV5-6,NA,TRBJ1-2,13,NA,CASSPQLGPAYTF,TGTGCCAGCAGCCCCCAGCTTGGGCCGGCCTACACCTTC
TRBV6-6,NA,TRBJ2-1,13,NA,CASSWAGVNEQFF,TGTGCCAGCAGTTGGGCAGGGGTGAATGAGCAGTTCTTC
TRBV5-4,NA,TRBJ2-2,14,NA,CASSLAKGTGELFF,TGTGCCAGCAGCTTGGCCAAAGGTACCGGGGAGCTGTTTTTT
TRBV25-1,NA,TRBJ2-3,14,NA,CASSGRQFTDTQYF,TGTGCCAGCAGTGGTAGACAATTCACAGATACGCAGTATTTT
TRBV5-1,few,TRBJ1-5,14,TRBD1,CASSPGTGNQPQHF,TGCGCCAGCAGCCCGGGGACAGGGAATCAGCCCCAGCATTTT
TRBV9,few,TRBJ2-3,17,TRBD2,CASSGATTSGRTDTQYF,TGTGCCAGCAGCGGAGCGACGACTAGCGGCCGCACAGATACGCAGTATTTT
TRBV30,NA,TRBJ1-5,13,TRBD1,CAWGQGNNQPQHF,TGTGCCTGGGGACAGGGCAACAATCAGCCCCAGCATTTT
TRBV7-9,NA,TRBJ1-6,14,NA,CASSFRDVNSPLHF,TGTGCCAGCAGCTTCCGGGACGTTAATTCACCCCTCCACTTT
TRBV7-3,NA,TRBJ2-7,14,TRBD2,CASSLNGGAYEQYF,TGTGCCAGCAGCTTAAACGGGGGGGCCTACGAGCAGTACTTC
TRBV19,NA,TRBJ1-2,13,TRBD1,CASSIPGGQGYTF,TGTGCCAGTAGTATTCCAGGGGGCCAGGGCTACACCTTC
TRBV6-5,once,TRBJ1-6,15,NA,CASSYSGLTNSPLHF,TGTGCCAGCAGTTACTCGGGGTTGACTAATTCACCCCTCCACTTT
TRBV6-6,NA,TRBJ2-7,14,NA,CASSSNTGIYEQYF,TGTGCCAGCAGCTCAAATACAGGGATCTACGAGCAGTACTTC
TRBV14,NA,TRBJ2-7,14,TRBD2,CASSPPAGAYEQYF,TGTGCCAGCAGCCCCCCAGCGGGAGCCTACGAGCAGTACTTC
TRBV19,many,TRBJ2-7,11,NA,CASSTGYEQYF,TGTGCCAGTAGTACGGGTTACGAGCAGTACTTC
TRBV30,NA,TRBJ1-5,13,NA,CAWQGGEDQPQHF,TGTGCCTGGCAGGGCGGGGAGGATCAGCCCCAGCATTTT
TRBV29-1,NA,TRBJ2-1,17,TRBD2,CSVEDRKSGGPNNEQFF,TGCAGCGTTGAAGATCGCAAGAGCGGGGGGCCCAACAATGAGCAGTTCTTC
TRBV6-6,NA,TRBJ2-3,16,NA,CASRRELTSSTDTQYF,TGTGCCAGCAGGAGGGAGCTTACCTCTAGCACAGATACGCAGTATTTT
TRBV5-1,few,TRBJ1-4,14,NA,CASSLGSPNEKLFF,TGCGCCAGCAGCTTGGGTTCTCCTAATGAAAAACTGTTTTTT
TRBV5-4,NA,TRBJ2-5,15,NA,CASSPGKGKSETQYF,TGTGCCAGCAGCCCGGGTAAGGGTAAATCGGAGACCCAGTACTTC
TRBV28,few,TRBJ1-5,13,NA,CASSSLLNQPQHF,TGTGCCAGCAGTTCTTTACTCAATCAGCCCCAGCATTTT
TRBV27,NA,TRBJ2-3,15,NA,CASSLRSLNTDTQYF,TGTGCCAGCAGTTTACGATCGCTAAACACAGATACGCAGTATTTT
TRBV6-1,NA,TRBJ2-3,12,NA,CASRYSTDTQYF,TGTGCCAGCAGATATAGCACAGATACGCAGTATTTT
TRBV4-1,NA,TRBJ1-5,14,NA,CASSQNRNNQPQHF,TGCGCCAGCAGCCAAAACAGGAACAATCAGCCCCAGCATTTT
TRBV19,NA,TRBJ1-5,14,NA,CASWNGEGHQPQHF,TGTGCCAGTTGGAATGGGGAGGGACATCAGCCCCAGCATTTT
TRBV5-1,NA,TRBJ2-7,18,TRBD2,CASSLAGTSGGTRDEQYF,TGCGCCAGCAGCTTGGCCGGGACTAGCGGGGGAACTCGGGACGAGCAGTACTTC
TRBV7-2,NA,TRBJ2-1,16,NA,CASSLGGPSLYNEQFF,TGTGCCAGCAGCTTAGGGGGTCCATCTCTCTACAATGAGCAGTTCTTC
TRBV9,NA,TRBJ1-4,14,NA,CASSEDLRNEKLFF,TGTGCCAGCAGCGAAGACTTACGGAATGAAAAACTGTTTTTT
TRBV28,NA,TRBJ1-4,13,NA,CASGGQPNEKLFF,TGTGCCAGCGGGGGACAACCTAATGAAAAACTGTTTTTT
TRBV2,few,TRBJ2-7,13,NA,CASSVGRGYEQYF,TGTGCCAGCAGTGTCGGCAGGGGCTACGAGCAGTACTTC
TRBV2,NA,TRBJ1-6,14,TRBD1,CASSGDRRDSPLHF,TGTGCCAGCAGCGGGGACAGGCGGGATTCACCCCTCCACTTT